Each of the 27 T cell receptor beta chains below was sequenced from the same sample in a study of T cell responses to AZD1222 COVID-19 vaccine. Profiled with immunoSEQ multiplex PCR; TCRdb holds only in-frame clones, not every one. The table includes 80,000 to 95,000 clones, 90% detected once. Sequenced material: peripheral blood, taken 28 days after the second AZD1222 dose. These receptor sequences come from an adult who received the AZD1222 COVID-19 vaccine.

The V call is TRBV28, the J call TRBJ1-2, with D uncertain. The CDR3 is made up of 11 amino acids. The germline CDR1 and CDR2 sequences are MDHEN and SYDVKM. The V and J ends lost 4 bases and 13 bases respectively, with 13 bases between them. The CDR3 sequence is CASSSPDRFTF. DNA for the CDR3: TGTGCCAGCAGTTCCCCCGACCGATTCACCTTC.

This clone was observed once. The genes are TRBV6-5 and TRBJ1-5; 7 nucleotides align to TRBD1. Germline CDR1 is MNHEY and CDR2 is SVGAGI. This CDR3 contains 15 residues. V dropped 6 bases and J dropped 7; count of bases not matched to a gene: 12. CDR3 amino acids: CASRYRGDSGQPQHF. The CDR3 DNA sequence: TGTGCCAGCAGATACCGGGGGGACAGTGGCCAGCCCCAGCATTTT.

This chain joins TRBV5-1 and TRBJ1-2, with TRBD1 as a possible D gene (6 bases). Trimming pared 0 bases from V and 0 bases from J, leaving 6 bases between. Germline-derived CDR1 and CDR2 are SGHRS and YFSETQ. CDR3 length equals 14 residues. The CDR3 bases are TGCGCCAGCAGCTTGGACAGGGCTAACTATGGCTACACCTTC. Encoded protein: CASSLDRANYGYTF.

This rearrangement joins TRBV27 to TRBJ2-3; D not resolved. V dropped 4 bases and J dropped 0 bases, with 11 bases sitting between them. Germline V gene sequence: CDR1 MNHEY, CDR2 SMNVEV (reference sequence). The CDR3 totals 15 residues. CDR3 DNA: TGTGCCAGCAGTTACGTGGGATATAGCACAGATACGCAGTATTTT. Protein: CASSYVGYSTDTQYF.

This chain uses TRBV6-5 with TRBJ2-7; TRBD2 agrees at 7 bases. This CDR3 comprises 14 residues. Germline CDR1 is MNHEY and CDR2 is SVGAGI. The J segment lost 3 bases and the V segment lost 2 bases, leaving 4 bases of the junction unmatched. The chain's CDR3 is CASSYVAGDYEQYF. CDR3 bases: TGTGCCAGCAGTTACGTGGCGGGGGACTACGAGCAGTACTTC.

This CDR3 reads CASSLGLVGLEQYF. Written as DNA, the CDR3 is TGTGCCAGCAGCCTGGGGCTAGTTGGGCTCGAGCAGTACTTC. This rearrangement joins TRBV28 to TRBJ2-7; maybe TRBD1 (5 bases). The CDR3 extends over 14 amino acids. V shed 6 bases and J shed 6 bases, with 18 bases lying between them. Per the germline V gene, CDR1 is MDHEN and CDR2 is SYDVKM.

The rearrangement links TRBV28 to TRBJ1-2, with D perhaps TRBD1 (5 bases). The V gene lost 6 bases and the J gene lost 6 bases, with 14 bases spanning the gap. The germline CDR1 and CDR2 sequences are MDHEN and SYDVKM. This CDR3 is 13 amino acids long. The CDR3 loop is CASRYSRVDGYTF. The CDR3 DNA is TGTGCCAGCAGGTACAGCAGGGTAGATGGCTACACCTTC.

The chain couples TRBV28 to TRBJ2-3, with D perhaps matching TRBD2 (6 bases). V lost 3 bases and J 2 bases, leaving 12 bases between the germline ends. The germline V gene encodes CDR1 MDHEN and CDR2 SYDVKM. The CDR3 runs 15 residues. CDR3 sequence (DNA): TGTGCCAGCAGTTTTGGATGGGGGGACACAGATACGCAGTATTTT. This encodes CASSFGWGDTDTQYF.

V gene TRBV18 combines with J gene TRBJ1-4; D is unclear. The CDR3 length is 14 residues. The germline V and J ends were trimmed by 2 bases and 8 bases, with 12 bases remaining between them. Germline lookup yields CDR1 KGHSH and CDR2 LQKENI. The CDR3 reads CASSPGGLREKLFF. The CDR3, as DNA: TGTGCCAGCTCACCAGGTGGTCTTAGGGAAAAACTGTTTTTT.

The chain links TRBV2 to TRBJ1-6; 7 bases match TRBD1. After removal of 6 bases from V and 6 bases from J, the junction contained 5 bases not matched to a gene. Germline CDR1 reads SNHLY; CDR2 reads FYNNEI. The CDR3 is 14 residues long. CDR3 bases: TGTGCCAGCAGCCCACAGGGGTCTAATTCACCCCTCCACTTT. Translated, it gives CASSPQGSNSPLHF.

The chain has TRBV27 and TRBJ1-2, with unresolved D. V dropped 6 bases and J dropped 8 bases, with 13 bases sitting between them. This CDR3 contains 12 residues. Germline CDR1 MNHEY, CDR2 SMNVEV (reference sequence). The CDR3 region is CASSSSKNGYTF. Here the CDR3 DNA reads TGTGCCAGCAGCAGTTCTAAGAACGGCTACACCTTC.

The rearrangement joins TRBV12-3 or TRBV12-4 to TRBJ2-5; D remains unclear. The CDR3 is made up of 13 amino acids. Between the trimmed V and J ends, which lost 3 bases and 9 bases, there was a span of 14 bases. For the CDR3, the DNA is TGTGCCAGCAGTTTCCTCCGCCGTGAGGCCCAGTACTTC. Protein: CASSFLRREAQYF.

This rearrangement joins TRBV25-1 to TRBJ1-1, with 8 nucleotides matching TRBD1. Germline assignment: CDR1 MGHDK and CDR2 SYGVNS. This CDR3 comprises 13 residues. After removal of 6 bases from V and 6 bases from J, the junction contained 6 bases not matched to a gene. DNA for the CDR3: TGTGCCAGCAGGTTACAGGGGGTCGCTGAAGCTTTCTTT. It encodes CASRLQGVAEAFF.

The chain recombines TRBV2 with TRBJ1-6; D possibly corresponds to TRBD1 (6 bases). Germline V gene sequence: CDR1 SNHLY, CDR2 FYNNEI. The CDR3 spans 17 residues. The ends were cut back, 4 bases at V and 0 bases at J, with 13 bases in the middle. The CDR3 region is CASSVPQGSSYNSPLHF. The CDR3 DNA sequence: TGTGCCAGCAGTGTTCCGCAGGGGAGCTCCTATAATTCACCCCTCCACTTT.

The gene calls are TRBV5-6 and TRBJ1-1; D possibly corresponds to TRBD1 (6 bases). Germline CDR1 reads SGHDT; CDR2 reads YYEEEE. Trimming removed 5 bases at V and 1 base at J, with 9 bases between. The CDR3 contains 13 residues. The CDR3 loop reads CASRSQGNTEAFF. The CDR3, as DNA: TGTGCCAGCAGATCACAGGGGAACACTGAAGCTTTCTTT.

The rearrangement uses TRBV5-4 and TRBJ2-1; D may correspond to TRBD1 or TRBD2 (5 bases each). Germline V gene data show CDR1 as SGHNT and CDR2 as YYREEE (reference sequence). With 4 bases removed from V and 0 bases from J, the gap between germline ends came to 17 bases. This CDR3 is built from 17 residues. The CDR3, as DNA: TGTGCCAGCAGCGGCCTTGCGAGGGGACCCTCCTACAATGAGCAGTTCTTC. Protein product: CASSGLARGPSYNEQFF.

V and J are TRBV7-2 and TRBJ2-7; TRBD1 matches at 7 bases. In germline, CDR1 is SGHTA, CDR2 FQGNSA. The J segment lost 3 bases and the V segment lost 5 bases, leaving 22 bases of the junction unmatched. The CDR3 contains 19 residues. The CDR3 coding sequence is TGTGCCAGCAGCCCCCACCGGGCCGGCCCAGCAGGGGGTAGCTACGAGCAGTACTTC. Protein sequence: CASSPHRAGPAGGSYEQYF.

This chain connects TRBV7-9 to TRBJ1-2; 7 nucleotides align to TRBD1. This CDR3 contains 16 residues. Unmatched junction bases numbered 12, after V lost 4 bases and J lost 4 bases. Germline V gene data show CDR1 as SEHNR and CDR2 as FQNEAQ (reference sequence). In DNA, the CDR3 is TGTGCCAGCAGCTCCCAGTGGGACAGACCTAGCTATGGCTACACCTTC. Its protein is CASSSQWDRPSYGYTF. The full variable domain, with the rest looked up from reference TRBV7-9 and TRBJ1-2, is DTGVSQNPRHKITKRGQNVTFRCDPISEHNRLYWYRQTLGQGPEFLTYFQNEAQLEKSRLLSDRFSAERPKGSFSTLEIQRTEQGDSAMYLCASSSQWDRPSYGYTFGSGTRLTVV.

J is TRBJ1-2 and V is TRBV7-8; maybe TRBD1 (6 bases). Germline CDR1 SGHVS, CDR2 FQNEAQ. Trimming took 2 bases from V and 0 from J, leaving 16 bases between them. The CDR3 is 17 residues long. This CDR3 reads CASSLFGGTRANYGYTF. The CDR3 nucleotides read TGTGCCAGCAGCTTATTTGGCGGGACAAGGGCTAACTATGGCTACACCTTC.

This chain joins TRBV6-1 and TRBJ1-5, with D possibly matching TRBD1 (5 bases). From germline, CDR1 is MNHNS and CDR2 SASEGT. The CDR3 has 16 amino acids. V gave up 2 bases and J gave up 2 bases, with 13 bases separating them. The CDR3 here is CASSEYGARGNQPQHF. The CDR3 DNA is TGTGCCAGCAGTGAATACGGGGCGCGAGGCAATCAGCCCCAGCATTTT.

The CDR3 coding sequence is TGTGCCAGCAGTCCCGGACAGGGGTTCACCGGGGAGCTGTTTTTT. It is translated as CASSPGQGFTGELFF. This sequence joins TRBV27 and TRBJ2-2, with 9 bases lining up with TRBD1. The CDR3 totals 15 residues. The V and J ends lost 5 bases and 4 bases, in that order; junction bases with no gene match: 5. Germline CDR1 is MNHEY and CDR2 is SMNVEV (reference sequence).

This sequence joins TRBV6-2 or TRBV6-3 and TRBJ1-2; perhaps TRBD1 as D (6 bases). Between the trimmed V and J ends, which lost 2 bases and 3 bases, there was a span of 13 bases. In germline, CDR1 is MNHEY, CDR2 SVGEGT. The CDR3 extends over 15 amino acids. The CDR3 nucleotides read TGTGCCAGCAGTTACGCGCGACAGGCGCACTATGGCTACACCTTC. It codes for CASSYARQAHYGYTF.

CDR3 sequence: CASSPEGVAGELFF. CDR3 DNA: TGTGCCAGCAGTCCGGAGGGAGTGGCCGGGGAGCTGTTTTTT. The chain is built from TRBV6-5 and TRBJ2-2, with a possible D match to TRBD2 (6 bases). V shed 5 bases and J shed 6 bases, with 13 bases lying between them. Germline V gene data show CDR1 as MNHEY and CDR2 as SVGAGI. This CDR3 is 14 amino acids long.

In its sample, this clone was seen once. The chain joins TRBV7-2 to TRBJ2-1; 10 bases are a match to TRBD1. CDR3 length equals 15 residues. Germline assignment: CDR1 SGHTA and CDR2 FQGNSA. V lost 5 bases to trimming and J lost 6 bases; unmatched junction nucleotides: 7. The CDR3 DNA reads TGTGCCAGCAGCACGACAGGGGGCTTCGGCAATGAGCAGTTCTTC. Protein: CASSTTGGFGNEQFF.

This chain connects TRBV10-3 to TRBJ2-3; D uncertain. Trimming pared 3 bases from V and 2 bases from J, leaving 3 bases between. The length of the CDR3 is 12 residues. Germline CDR1 ENHRY, CDR2 SYGVKD. CDR3: CAISDNTDTQYF. CDR3 DNA: TGTGCCATCAGTGACAACACAGATACGCAGTATTTT.

Note on this clone: Other nucleotide sequences from this sample produce the same CDR3. The gene calls are TRBV5-1 and TRBJ2-2; tentatively, D is TRBD2 (5 bases). In germline, CDR1 is SGHRS, CDR2 YFSETQ. V was shortened by 0 bases and J by 1 base, with 10 bases between the two germline ends. The CDR3 covers 16 residues. The chain's CDR3 is CASSLEVGRNTGELFF. CDR3 nucleotides: TGCGCCAGCAGCTTGGAAGTGGGGAGGAACACCGGGGAGCTGTTTTTT.

This clone was recorded a few times. The rearrangement links TRBV2 to TRBJ1-2; D remains ambiguous. This CDR3 contains 13 residues. Germline V lookup: CDR1 SNHLY, CDR2 FYNNEI. V was pared by 7 bases and J by 8 bases, with 17 bases between. DNA for the CDR3: TGTGCCAGCAAGGCAGCCGCTCCCCTGGGCTACACCTTC. This codes for CASKAAAPLGYTF.